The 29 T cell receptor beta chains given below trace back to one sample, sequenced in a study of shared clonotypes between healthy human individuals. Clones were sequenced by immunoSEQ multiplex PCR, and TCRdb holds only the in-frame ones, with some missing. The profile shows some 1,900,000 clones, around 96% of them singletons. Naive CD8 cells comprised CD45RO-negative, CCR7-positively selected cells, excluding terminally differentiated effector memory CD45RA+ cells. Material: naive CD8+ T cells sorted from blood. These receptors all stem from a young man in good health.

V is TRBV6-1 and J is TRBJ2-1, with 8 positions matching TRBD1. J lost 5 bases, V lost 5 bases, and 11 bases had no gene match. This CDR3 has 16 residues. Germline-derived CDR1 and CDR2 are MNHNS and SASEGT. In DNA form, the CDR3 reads TGTGCCAGCAGTAAAGGACAGGGAGAACCCGACAATGAGCAGTTCTTC. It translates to CASSKGQGEPDNEQFF.

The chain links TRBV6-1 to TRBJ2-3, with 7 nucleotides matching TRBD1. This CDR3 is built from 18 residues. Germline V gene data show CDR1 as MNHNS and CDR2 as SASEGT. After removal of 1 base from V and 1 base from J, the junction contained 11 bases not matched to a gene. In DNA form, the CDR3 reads TGTGCCAGCAGTGAAGGGGTAAGGGGGCTAATTGGCACAGATACGCAGTATTTT. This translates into CASSEGVRGLIGTDTQYF.

CDR3 in DNA: TGTGCCAGTAGTGGACAGGGCAATTCAGACGAGCAGTACTTC. This codes for CASSGQGNSDEQYF. The gene calls are TRBV19 and TRBJ2-7, with 8 nucleotides matching TRBD1. CDR3 length: 14 residues. After removal of 5 bases from V and 5 bases from J, the junction contained 8 bases not matched to a gene. CDR1 is LNHDA and CDR2 is SQIVND in the germline V gene (reference sequence).

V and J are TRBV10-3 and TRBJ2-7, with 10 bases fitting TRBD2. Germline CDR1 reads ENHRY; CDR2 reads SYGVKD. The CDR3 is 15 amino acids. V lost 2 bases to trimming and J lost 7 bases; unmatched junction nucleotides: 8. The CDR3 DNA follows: TGTGCCATCAGTGAGGGAAGCGGGAGGGCCCAGGAGCAGTACTTC. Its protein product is CAISEGSGRAQEQYF.

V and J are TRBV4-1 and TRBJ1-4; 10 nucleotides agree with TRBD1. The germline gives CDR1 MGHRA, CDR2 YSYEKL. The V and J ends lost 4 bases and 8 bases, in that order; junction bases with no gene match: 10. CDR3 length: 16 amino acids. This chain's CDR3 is CASSLTVGQGREKLFF. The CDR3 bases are TGCGCCAGCAGCCTCACCGTGGGACAGGGGAGGGAAAAACTGTTTTTT.

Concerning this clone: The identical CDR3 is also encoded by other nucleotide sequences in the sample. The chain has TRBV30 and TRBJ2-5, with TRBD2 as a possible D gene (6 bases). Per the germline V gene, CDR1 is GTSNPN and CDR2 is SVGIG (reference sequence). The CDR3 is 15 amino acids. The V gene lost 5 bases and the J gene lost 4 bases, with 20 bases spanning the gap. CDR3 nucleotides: TGTGCCTGGGAGGTCCTGGGACTGGCGGGAGAGACCCAGTACTTC. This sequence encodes CAWEVLGLAGETQYF.

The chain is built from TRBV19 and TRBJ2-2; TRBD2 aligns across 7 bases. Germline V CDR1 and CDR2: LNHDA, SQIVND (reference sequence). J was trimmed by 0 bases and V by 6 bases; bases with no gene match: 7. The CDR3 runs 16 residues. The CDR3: CASSHSGYANTGELFF. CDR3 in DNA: TGTGCCAGTAGCCATAGCGGGTACGCGAACACCGGGGAGCTGTTTTTT.

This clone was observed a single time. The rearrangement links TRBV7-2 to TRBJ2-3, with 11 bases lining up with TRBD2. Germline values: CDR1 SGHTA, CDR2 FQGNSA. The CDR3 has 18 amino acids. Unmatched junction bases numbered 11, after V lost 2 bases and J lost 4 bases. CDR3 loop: CASSLPLLLAGGPDTQYF. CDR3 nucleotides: TGTGCCAGCAGCTTACCCCTACTTCTAGCGGGAGGACCAGATACGCAGTATTTT.

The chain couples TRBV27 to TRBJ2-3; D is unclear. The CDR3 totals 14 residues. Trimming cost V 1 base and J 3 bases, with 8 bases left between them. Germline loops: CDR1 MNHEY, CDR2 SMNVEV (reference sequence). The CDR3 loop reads CASSLWGQTDTQYF. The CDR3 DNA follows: TGTGCCAGCAGTTTATGGGGTCAGACAGATACGCAGTATTTT.

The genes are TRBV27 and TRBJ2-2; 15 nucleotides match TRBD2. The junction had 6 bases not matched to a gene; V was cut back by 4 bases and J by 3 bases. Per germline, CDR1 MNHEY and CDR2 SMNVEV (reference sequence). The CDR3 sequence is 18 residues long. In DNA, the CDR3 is TGTGCCAGCAGTTCGGGACTAGCGGGAGGTCGGGACACCGGGGAGCTGTTTTTT. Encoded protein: CASSSGLAGGRDTGELFF.

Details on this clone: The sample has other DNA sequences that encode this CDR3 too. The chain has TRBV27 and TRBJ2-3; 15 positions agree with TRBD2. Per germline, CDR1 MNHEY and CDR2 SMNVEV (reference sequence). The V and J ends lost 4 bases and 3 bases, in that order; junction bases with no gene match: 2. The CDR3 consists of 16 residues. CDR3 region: CASSSGLAGGTDTQYF. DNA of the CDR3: TGTGCCAGCAGTTCCGGACTAGCGGGGGGGACAGATACGCAGTATTTT.

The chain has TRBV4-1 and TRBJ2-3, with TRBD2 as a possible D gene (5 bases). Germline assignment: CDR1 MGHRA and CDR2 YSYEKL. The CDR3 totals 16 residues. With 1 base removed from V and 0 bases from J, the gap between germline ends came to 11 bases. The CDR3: CASSQGPSGSTDTQYF. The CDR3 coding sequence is TGCGCCAGCAGCCAAGGGCCCAGCGGCAGCACAGATACGCAGTATTTT.

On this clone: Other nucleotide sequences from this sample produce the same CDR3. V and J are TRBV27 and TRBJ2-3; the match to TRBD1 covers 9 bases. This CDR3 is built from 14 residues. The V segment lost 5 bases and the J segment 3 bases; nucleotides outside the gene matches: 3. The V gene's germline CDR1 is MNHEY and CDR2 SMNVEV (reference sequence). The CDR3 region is CASSPGQGTDTQYF. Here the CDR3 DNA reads TGTGCCAGCAGTCCCGGACAGGGGACAGATACGCAGTATTTT.

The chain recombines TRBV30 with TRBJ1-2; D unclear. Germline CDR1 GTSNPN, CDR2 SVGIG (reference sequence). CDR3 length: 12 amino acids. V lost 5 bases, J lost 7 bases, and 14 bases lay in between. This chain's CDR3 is CAWDLNGSGYTF. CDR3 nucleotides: TGTGCCTGGGATTTGAACGGCTCTGGCTACACCTTC.

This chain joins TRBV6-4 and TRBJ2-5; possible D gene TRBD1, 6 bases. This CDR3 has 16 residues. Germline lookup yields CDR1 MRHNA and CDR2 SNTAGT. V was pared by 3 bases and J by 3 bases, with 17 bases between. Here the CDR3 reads CASSEGHGQGKETQYF. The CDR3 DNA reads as TGTGCCAGCAGTGAGGGGCATGGGCAGGGGAAAGAGACCCAGTACTTC.

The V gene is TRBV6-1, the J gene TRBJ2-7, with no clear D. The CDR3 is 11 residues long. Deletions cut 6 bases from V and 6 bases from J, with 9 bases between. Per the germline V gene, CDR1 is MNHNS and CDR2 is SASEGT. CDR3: CASSRSLEQYF. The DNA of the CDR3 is TGTGCCAGCAGCCGCTCCCTCGAGCAGTACTTC.

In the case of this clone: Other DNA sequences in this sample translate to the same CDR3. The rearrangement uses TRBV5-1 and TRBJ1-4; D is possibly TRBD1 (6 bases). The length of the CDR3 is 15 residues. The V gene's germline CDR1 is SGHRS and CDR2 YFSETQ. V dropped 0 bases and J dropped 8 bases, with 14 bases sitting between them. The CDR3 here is CASSLEGGLGEKLFF. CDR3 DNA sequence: TGCGCCAGCAGCTTGGAAGGGGGGCTGGGGGAAAAACTGTTTTTT. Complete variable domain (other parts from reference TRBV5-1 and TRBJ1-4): KAGVTQTPRYLIKTRGQQVTLSCSPISGHRSVSWYQQTPGQGLQFLFEYFSETQRNKGNFPGRFSGRQFSNSRSEMNVSTLELGDSALYLCASSLEGGLGEKLFFGSGTQLSVL.

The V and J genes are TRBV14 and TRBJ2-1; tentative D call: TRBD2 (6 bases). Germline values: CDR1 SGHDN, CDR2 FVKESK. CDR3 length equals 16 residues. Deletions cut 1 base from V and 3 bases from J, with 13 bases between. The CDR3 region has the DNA TGTGCCAGCAGCCAAGTGGGGGGTCTCAACTACAATGAGCAGTTCTTC. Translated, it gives CASSQVGGLNYNEQFF.

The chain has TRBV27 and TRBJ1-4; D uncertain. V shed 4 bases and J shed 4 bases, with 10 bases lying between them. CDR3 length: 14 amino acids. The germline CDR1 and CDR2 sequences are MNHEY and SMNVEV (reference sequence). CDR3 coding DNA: TGTGCCAGCAGTTCCGGATATCGTAATGAAAAACTGTTTTTT. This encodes CASSSGYRNEKLFF.

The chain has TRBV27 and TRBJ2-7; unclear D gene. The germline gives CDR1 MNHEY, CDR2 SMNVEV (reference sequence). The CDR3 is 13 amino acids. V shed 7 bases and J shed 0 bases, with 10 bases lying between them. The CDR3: CASKTESSYEQYF. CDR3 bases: TGTGCCAGCAAGACCGAGAGCTCCTACGAGCAGTACTTC.

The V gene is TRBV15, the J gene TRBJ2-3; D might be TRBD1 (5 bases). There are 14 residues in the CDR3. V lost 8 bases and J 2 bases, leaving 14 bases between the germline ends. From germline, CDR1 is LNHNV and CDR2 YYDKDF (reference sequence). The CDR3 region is CATYGAGLTDTQYF. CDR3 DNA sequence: TGTGCCACCTATGGAGCAGGGCTCACAGATACGCAGTATTTT. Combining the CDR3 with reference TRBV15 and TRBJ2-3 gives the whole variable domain DAMVIQNPRYQVTQFGKPVTLSCSQTLNHNVMYWYQQKSSQAPKLLFHYYDKDFNNEADTPDNFQSRRPNTSFCFLDIRSPGLGDTAMYLCATYGAGLTDTQYFGPGTRLTVL.

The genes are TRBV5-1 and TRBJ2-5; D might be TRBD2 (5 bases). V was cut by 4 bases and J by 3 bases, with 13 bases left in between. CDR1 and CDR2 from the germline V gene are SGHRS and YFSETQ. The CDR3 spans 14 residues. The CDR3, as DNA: TGCGCCAGCAGCGTCTGGGGAGTAAAAGAGACCCAGTACTTC. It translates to CASSVWGVKETQYF.

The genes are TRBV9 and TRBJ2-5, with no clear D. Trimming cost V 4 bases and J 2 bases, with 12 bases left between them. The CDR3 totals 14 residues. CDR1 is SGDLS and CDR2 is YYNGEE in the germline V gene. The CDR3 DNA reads TGTGCCAGCAGCCATAGTCGACTGCAAGAGACCCAGTACTTC. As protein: CASSHSRLQETQYF.

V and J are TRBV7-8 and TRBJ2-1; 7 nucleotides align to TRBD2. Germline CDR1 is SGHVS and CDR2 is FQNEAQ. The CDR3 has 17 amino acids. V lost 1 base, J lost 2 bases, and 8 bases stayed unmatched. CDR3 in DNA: TGTGCCAGCAGCTTAGTGGCGGGAGATACCGCCTACAATGAGCAGTTCTTC. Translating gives CASSLVAGDTAYNEQFF.

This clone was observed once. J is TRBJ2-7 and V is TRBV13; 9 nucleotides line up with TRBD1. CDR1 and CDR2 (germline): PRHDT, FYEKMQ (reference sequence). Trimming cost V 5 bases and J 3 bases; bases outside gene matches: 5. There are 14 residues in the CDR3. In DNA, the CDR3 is TGTGCCAGCAGCCCAGAGGACAGGGGCTACGAGCAGTACTTC. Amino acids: CASSPEDRGYEQYF. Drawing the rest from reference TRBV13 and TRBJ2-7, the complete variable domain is AAGVIQSPRHLIKEKRETATLKCYPIPRHDTVYWYQQGPGQDPQFLISFYEKMQSDKGSIPDRFSAQQFSDYHSELNMSSLELGDSALYFCASSPEDRGYEQYFGPGTRLTVT.

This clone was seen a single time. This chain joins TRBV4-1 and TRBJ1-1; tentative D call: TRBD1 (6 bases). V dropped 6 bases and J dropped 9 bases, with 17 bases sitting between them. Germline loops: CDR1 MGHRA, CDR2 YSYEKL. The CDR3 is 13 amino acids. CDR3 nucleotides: TGCGCCAGCAGGCACACACGGGGGCAGAAAGCTTTCTTT. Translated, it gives CASRHTRGQKAFF.

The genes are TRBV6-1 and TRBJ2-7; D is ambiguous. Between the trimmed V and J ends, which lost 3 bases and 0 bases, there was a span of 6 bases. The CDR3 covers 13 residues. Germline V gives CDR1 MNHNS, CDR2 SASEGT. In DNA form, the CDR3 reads TGTGCCAGCAGTGATTCCACCTCCTACGAGCAGTACTTC. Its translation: CASSDSTSYEQYF.

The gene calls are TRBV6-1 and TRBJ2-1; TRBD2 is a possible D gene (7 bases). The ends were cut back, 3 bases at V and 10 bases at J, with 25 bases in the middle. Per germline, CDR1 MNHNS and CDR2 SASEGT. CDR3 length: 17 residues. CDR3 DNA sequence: TGTGCCAGCAGTGAGTTCTACGGCGGGGGCCCGACTGCGGAGCAGTTCTTC. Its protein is CASSEFYGGGPTAEQFF.

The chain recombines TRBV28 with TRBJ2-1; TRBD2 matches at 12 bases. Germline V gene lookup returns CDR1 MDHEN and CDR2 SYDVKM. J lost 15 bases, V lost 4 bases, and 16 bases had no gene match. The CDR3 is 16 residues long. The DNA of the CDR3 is TGTGCCAGCAGTTCTTATTTAGGACTAGCGGGGAGCAGTGCGTTCTTC. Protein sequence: CASSSYLGLAGSSAFF.